One and the same sample provided the 10 T cell receptor beta chains below, sequenced in a study of molecular identifiers for immune sequencing clone quantification. Each CDR3 protein is one row after TCRdb ran MiXCR on the PCR reads. The sample holds about 320,000 distinct CDR3 sequences, roughly 23% seen once. The sequenced material came from naive CD8+ T cells from blood, with Jurkat cell RNA spiked in. Subset described: FACS-sorted CD8+CD4-CCR7+CD45RA+ naive T cells. These receptors all stem from a human donor in good health. Some libraries in this study had Jurkat cell RNA spiked in.

This clonotype was detected many times. The genes are TRBV13 and TRBJ2-3; no reliable D call. The CDR3 runs 13 residues. Trimming left V 3 bases short and J 6 bases short, with 10 bases between. Germline V gene data show CDR1 as PRHDT and CDR2 as FYEKMQ (reference sequence). CDR3 loop: CASSLPGFDTQYF. The DNA of the CDR3 is TGTGCCAGCAGCTTGCCTGGCTTTGATACGCAGTATTTT.

Notes on this clonotype: A much bigger clone sits one base away, suggesting this may be a read error. A read error is likely, as this CDR3 ends without the conserved phenylalanine or tryptophan. The CDR3 nucleotides read TGTGCCAGCAGCACACCAAATAATTGGGACATTCAGTACCTC. The encoded protein is CASSTPNNWDIQYL. The chain employs TRBV7-9 and TRBJ2-4, with D uncertain. Between the trimmed V and J ends, which lost 5 bases and 8 bases, there was a span of 16 bases. Germline V gives CDR1 SEHNR, CDR2 FQNEAQ (reference sequence). The length of the CDR3 is 14 residues.

Points on this clonotype: A read error is possible here, since a much larger clone lies one base away. CDR3 DNA sequence: TGTGCCAGCAGTCCCCCCGTTGGGGGGAAAGAGACCCAGTACTTC. The encoded protein is CASSPPVGGKETQYF. This chain joins TRBV6-5 and TRBJ2-5; maybe TRBD2 (6 bases). Germline lookup yields CDR1 MNHEY and CDR2 SVGAGI. The CDR3 is made up of 15 amino acids. V was trimmed by 5 bases and J by 3 bases, leaving 16 bases between them.

This clonotype was recorded many times. The chain links TRBV14 to TRBJ1-2; D gene unclear. V was trimmed by 1 base and J by 8 bases, leaving 8 bases between them. The CDR3 runs to 12 residues. The germline V gene has CDR1 SGHDN and CDR2 FVKESK. The CDR3 spells CASSQGKEGYTF. The CDR3 region has the DNA TGTGCCAGCAGCCAAGGAAAGGAAGGCTACACCTTC.

This clonotype was observed a single time. A much larger clonotype is one base distant, so this may be a read error. This sequence joins TRBV2 and TRBJ2-1, with D unclear. The V end lost 1 base, the J end lost 7 bases, and 5 bases lay between the germline ends. The CDR3 spans 12 residues. CDR1 SNHLY and CDR2 FYNNEI come from the germline V gene. DNA for the CDR3: TGTGCCAGCAGTGAAGTCCAGAATGAGCAGTTCTTC. Encoded protein: CASSEVQNEQFF.

This clonotype was found many times. The chain combines TRBV12-5 with TRBJ2-6, with D hard to call. Per the germline V gene, CDR1 is LGHNT and CDR2 is FRNRAP. V was shortened by 1 base and J by 2 bases, with 21 bases between the two germline ends. The CDR3 totals 20 residues. The CDR3, as DNA: TGTGCTAGTGGTTTGGACCCGCCCCGGGCCTTAGACCCTGGGGCCAACGTCCTGACTTTC. It encodes CASGLDPPRALDPGANVLTF. Full variable domain (rest looked up from reference TRBV12-5 and TRBJ2-6): DARVTQTPRHKVTEMGQEVTMRCQPILGHNTVFWYRQTMMQGLELLAYFRNRAPLDDSGMPKDRFSAEMPDATLATLKIQPSEPRDSAVYFCASGLDPPRALDPGANVLTFGAGSRLTVL.

The table lists this clonotype with many counts. Here the CDR3 DNA reads TGTGCCAGCAGCTTAAGACCGCAGAACACTGAAGCTTTCTTT. Amino acids: CASSLRPQNTEAFF. The rearrangement joins TRBV13 to TRBJ1-1; D unresolved. V lost 2 bases and J lost 1, with 8 bases in between. The V gene's germline CDR1 is PRHDT and CDR2 FYEKMQ (reference sequence). This CDR3 has 14 amino acids. Variable domain in full (rest from reference TRBV13 and TRBJ1-1): AAGVIQSPRHLIKEKRETATLKCYPIPRHDTVYWYQQGPGQDPQFLISFYEKMQSDKGSIPDRFSAQQFSDYHSELNMSSLELGDSALYFCASSLRPQNTEAFFGQGTRLTVV.

As regards this clonotype: Given a much more abundant clone one base away, this may be a read error. This CDR3 is missing its conserved last phenylalanine or tryptophan, likely due to a read error. V and J are TRBV6-2 or TRBV6-3 and TRBJ2-7; D could derive from TRBD1 or TRBD2 (5 bases each). This CDR3 has 13 amino acids. V was trimmed by 5 bases and J by 3 bases, leaving 11 bases between them. In germline, CDR1 is MNHEY, CDR2 SVGEGT. In DNA form, the CDR3 reads TGTGCCAGCAGTCGGGGCCAGTACTACGAGCAGTACCTC. Its translation: CASSRGQYYEQYL.

There are many counts of this clonotype. The DNA for the CDR3 is TGCAGCGTAGCGGGCCTGCTAGCCAATCAGCCCCAGCATTTT. Translated, it gives CSVAGLLANQPQHF. The V call is TRBV29-1, the J call TRBJ1-5; D not resolved. Germline assignment: CDR1 SQVTM and CDR2 ANQGSEA. The CDR3 covers 14 residues. The V and J ends lost 6 bases and 3 bases respectively, with 15 bases between them.

This clonotype was seen repeatedly, ten times or more. This chain links TRBV7-9 with TRBJ2-3, with 12 bases aligning to TRBD2. Per germline, CDR1 SEHNR and CDR2 FQNEAQ (reference sequence). The CDR3 loop spans 16 amino acids. Losses at the gene ends were 6 bases for V and 3 bases for J; bases not matched to a gene: 7. CDR3: CASRSPSGRATDTQYF. In nucleotides, the CDR3 is TGTGCCAGCAGATCCCCTAGCGGGAGGGCGACAGATACGCAGTATTTT.